The entry below describes one TCR beta chain. Only in-frame clones appear in the TCRdb table, and some are missing; sequencing was by immunoSEQ multiplex PCR. Of 60,000 to 75,000 clones listed, 65% to 85% are singletons. Trimming left V 1 base short and J 5 bases short, with 16 bases between. Germline CDR1 SGHRS, CDR2 YFSETQ. The CDR3 totals 15 residues. The sample is drawn from a study of early stage breast cancer tumors. Study information: ER+/PR+/HER2- status applied to about 70% of the 16 invasive breast tumors.

Sequencing input: blood. The clonotype originates from a person aged 40-50 years with breast cancer. This chain joins TRBV5-1 and TRBJ2-7, with D perhaps matching TRBD1 (6 bases). The CDR3 protein is CASSLTPLQGHEQYF. In DNA, the CDR3 is TGCGCCAGCAGCTTGACTCCCTTACAGGGTCACGAGCAGTACTTC.